The 23 T cell receptor beta chains below all came from one sample that was sequenced in a study of T cells in Graves' hyperthyroidism and ophthalmopathy. Researchers took RNA transcripts and amplified the TCR beta CDR3 regions from them. First-round RT-PCR of the TCR CDR3 relied on the HTBI primer set. TCRdb re-derived calls from the multiplex PCR reads in MiXCR, one entry per CDR3 protein. Of around 180,000 distinct CDR3 sequences in the sample, approximately 15% are singletons; the top ten hold about 29%. The sequenced sample was blood. The receptors come from a woman between 50 and 59 years old with Graves' hyperthyroidism.

In this sample, this clonotype turned up many times. The rearrangement uses TRBV5-1 and TRBJ2-1; no firm D call. This CDR3 comprises 15 residues. CDR1 SGHRS and CDR2 YFSETQ come from the germline V gene. The V and J ends lost 0 bases and 4 bases respectively, with 11 bases between them. The CDR3 protein is CASSLGNGPYNEQFF. Here the CDR3 DNA reads TGCGCCAGCAGCTTGGGGAACGGCCCTTACAATGAGCAGTTCTTC.

This clonotype was detected a few times. V is TRBV19 and J is TRBJ1-2; 7 bases fit TRBD1. CDR1 and CDR2 from the germline V gene are LNHDA and SQIVND (reference sequence). The CDR3 spans 12 residues. With V trimmed by 3 bases and J by 6 bases, 1 base remained unmatched. The CDR3 protein is CASSMGQHGYTF. The CDR3 region has the DNA TGTGCCAGTAGTATGGGACAGCATGGCTACACCTTC.

The chain recombines TRBV6-1 with TRBJ1-1; D is unclear. V was clipped by 5 bases and J by 10 bases, with 11 bases between them. Germline CDR1 reads MNHNS; CDR2 reads SASEGT. The CDR3 spans 11 residues. The CDR3 region is CASSSKDPAFF. CDR3 sequence (DNA): TGTGCCAGCAGTAGTAAAGACCCAGCTTTCTTT.

This clonotype has at least ten counts. This chain uses TRBV20-1 with TRBJ2-2; a weak D match, TRBD1 (5 bases). CDR3 length: 15 amino acids. Germline CDR1 and CDR2: DFQATT and SNEGSKA (reference sequence). V was trimmed by 6 bases and J by 4 bases, leaving 18 bases between them. CDR3 nucleotide sequence: TGCAGTGCGATGGCAGGGATTGTGGGCACCGGGGAGCTGTTTTTT. Its protein product is CSAMAGIVGTGELFF.

In this sample, this clonotype turned up many times. The V gene is TRBV7-2, the J gene TRBJ1-1; no clear D. Trimming shortened V by 3 bases and J by 1 base, and 6 bases separated the two germline ends. The CDR3 length is 13 residues. Germline-derived CDR1 and CDR2 are SGHTA and FQGNSA. CDR3 sequence (DNA): TGTGCCAGCAGCTTGGACCAGAACACTGAAGCTTTCTTT. Protein: CASSLDQNTEAFF.

This clonotype was recorded at least ten times. The chain joins TRBV2 to TRBJ1-4; 7 positions agree with TRBD1. The CDR3 consists of 15 residues. V lost 4 bases to trimming and J lost 8 bases; unmatched junction nucleotides: 10. From germline, CDR1 is SNHLY and CDR2 FYNNEI. CDR3 nucleotide sequence: TGTGCCAGCAGTGGTGACAGGGTAGGAGTCGAAAAACTGTTTTTT. Translation: CASSGDRVGVEKLFF.

The table lists this clonotype with many counts. The chain has TRBV6-2 or TRBV6-3 and TRBJ2-2; TRBD1 aligns across 8 bases. Germline-derived CDR1 and CDR2 are MNHEY and SVGEGT. The CDR3 sequence is 17 residues long. The V and J ends lost 2 bases and 4 bases, in that order; junction bases with no gene match: 9. As DNA, the CDR3 is TGTGCCAGCAGTTACCGTCGGGACAGGCCCGTCACCGGGGAGCTGTTTTTT. It encodes CASSYRRDRPVTGELFF.

This clonotype was observed a few times. This chain joins TRBV18 and TRBJ2-3, with 8 bases identical to TRBD1. Germline-derived CDR1 and CDR2 are KGHSH and LQKENI. V trimming: 0 bases; J trimming: 3 bases; junction bases outside the gene matches: 14. The CDR3 contains 19 residues. For the CDR3, the DNA is TGTGCCAGCTCACCACCACGAGGACAGGGAGGTCTTGATACAGATACGCAGTATTTT. This sequence encodes CASSPPRGQGGLDTDTQYF.

Remarks on this clonotype: At one boundary the junction diverges from the germline segment, which might be a read error. This sequence joins TRBV4-1 and TRBJ2-7; perhaps TRBD2 as D (7 bases). This CDR3 has 16 amino acids. Looked up from germline, CDR1 is MGHRA and CDR2 is YSYEKL. The CDR3 DNA sequence: TGTGCCAGCAGCCAAGTAAAGGGGGGGCTTTTATACGAGCAGTACTTC. It is translated as CASSQVKGGLLYEQYF.

The rearrangement uses TRBV6-1 and TRBJ2-3, with D perhaps being TRBD1 or TRBD2 (5 bases each). The CDR3 is 14 amino acids. From germline, CDR1 is MNHNS and CDR2 SASEGT. The V gene lost 6 bases and the J gene lost 0 bases, with 10 bases spanning the gap. CDR3 sequence: CASRGRASTDTQYF. The CDR3 nucleotides are TGTGCCAGCAGGGGACGGGCGAGCACAGATACGCAGTATTTT.

This clonotype was picked up many times. The chain combines TRBV28 with TRBJ2-7, with D uncertain. Per the germline V gene, CDR1 is MDHEN and CDR2 is SYDVKM. This CDR3 is built from 14 residues. The V end lost 5 bases, the J end lost 2 bases, and 13 bases lay between the germline ends. CDR3 sequence reads: CASSTRWPTYEQYF. CDR3 in DNA: TGTGCCAGCAGTACCCGATGGCCCACCTACGAGCAGTACTTC.

There are many counts of this clonotype. J is TRBJ2-2 and V is TRBV6-2 or TRBV6-3, with TRBD1 matching over 8 bases. The junction had 5 bases not matched to a gene; V was cut back by 6 bases and J by 2 bases. The CDR3 has 15 amino acids. Germline V CDR1 and CDR2: MNHEY, SVGEGT. The CDR3 DNA is TGTGCCAGCAGGAGACAGGGGTTAAACACCGGGGAGCTGTTTTTT. Translated, it gives CASRRQGLNTGELFF.

Ten or more counts support this clonotype. The chain recombines TRBV6-8 with TRBJ2-7; no definite D call. The CDR3 totals 12 residues. The V end was cut by 2 bases, the J end by 5 bases, with 7 bases between. Germline lookup yields CDR1 MNHGY and CDR2 SAAAGT. CDR3 sequence: CASSYQMDEQYF. The CDR3 nucleotides read TGTGCCAGCAGTTACCAAATGGACGAGCAGTACTTC.

At least ten counts were recorded for this clonotype. The chain couples TRBV6-1 to TRBJ1-1; 7 bases map to TRBD1. The CDR3 runs to 13 residues. V lost 8 bases and J lost 0; bases outside the gene matches: 3. Germline CDR1 MNHNS, CDR2 SASEGT. The CDR3 sequence is CASWGQMNTEAFF. The DNA for the CDR3 is TGTGCCAGCTGGGGACAGATGAACACTGAAGCTTTCTTT.

This clonotype was counted many times. CDR3 sequence reads: CASSATLEQETQYF. CDR3 in DNA: TGCGCCAGCAGCGCCACGTTGGAGCAAGAGACCCAGTACTTC. J is TRBJ2-5 and V is TRBV5-1, with unresolved D. Germline V CDR1 and CDR2: SGHRS, YFSETQ. The germline V and J ends were trimmed by 4 bases and 2 bases, with 12 bases remaining between them. The CDR3 length is 14 residues.

The chain is built from TRBV20-1 and TRBJ2-7, with 7 bases fitting TRBD2. Germline assignment: CDR1 DFQATT and CDR2 SNEGSKA (reference sequence). This CDR3 contains 15 residues. V trimming: 0 bases; J trimming: 0 bases; junction bases outside the gene matches: 5. The CDR3 region is CSARDHGGSSYEQYF. CDR3 DNA sequence: TGCAGTGCTAGAGATCATGGCGGGAGCTCCTACGAGCAGTACTTC.

This clonotype was recorded many times. J is TRBJ1-2 and V is TRBV4-1; 8 nucleotides agree with TRBD1. CDR1 is MGHRA and CDR2 is YSYEKL in the germline V gene. After removal of 0 bases from V and 0 bases from J, the junction contained 3 bases not matched to a gene. This CDR3 has 16 residues. Here the CDR3 DNA reads TGCGCCAGCAGCCAAGAGTCGGACAGGGCTAACTATGGCTACACCTTC. Protein: CASSQESDRANYGYTF.

This clonotype was counted ten times or more. CDR3 protein: CASSLNRDTQYF. The CDR3 region has the DNA TGTGCCAGCAGCTTAAATCGGGATACGCAGTATTTT. The V call is TRBV7-3, the J call TRBJ2-3; the D is unclear. Trimming took 1 base from V and 6 from J, leaving 5 bases between them. The V gene's germline CDR1 is SGHTA and CDR2 FQGTGA. The CDR3 consists of 12 residues.

This clonotype came up many times. This chain joins TRBV6-1 and TRBJ2-3; TRBD1 aligns across 9 bases. The junction had 7 bases not matched to a gene; V was cut back by 4 bases and J by 5 bases. The CDR3 is made up of 15 amino acids. From germline, CDR1 is MNHNS and CDR2 SASEGT. The DNA for the CDR3 is TGTGCCAGCAGTGTACAGGGGGCCGGGGGAGATACGCAGTATTTT. It translates to CASSVQGAGGDTQYF.

The J gene is TRBJ2-7, the V gene TRBV19; the match to TRBD2 covers 7 bases. This CDR3 comprises 14 residues. The V gene's germline CDR1 is LNHDA and CDR2 SQIVND (reference sequence). Losses at the gene ends were 4 bases for V and 3 bases for J; bases not matched to a gene: 6. CDR3 sequence: CASSTWEGFYEQYF. The CDR3, as DNA: TGTGCCAGTAGTACGTGGGAGGGGTTCTACGAGCAGTACTTC. Together with reference TRBV19 and TRBJ2-7, the CDR3 gives the full variable domain: DGGITQSPKYLFRKEGQNVTLSCEQNLNHDAMYWYRQDPGQGLRLIYYSQIVNDFQKGDIAEGYSVSREKKESFPLTVTSAQKNPTAFYLCASSTWEGFYEQYFGPGTRLTVT.

This clonotype was recorded at least ten times. The chain joins TRBV4-1 to TRBJ2-7; D gene uncertain. V lost 0 bases, J lost 3 bases, and 9 bases lay in between. Germline assignment: CDR1 MGHRA and CDR2 YSYEKL. The CDR3 contains 14 residues. CDR3 nucleotides: TGCGCCAGCAGCCAAGATGGGTGGGACTACGAGCAGTACTTC. Translation: CASSQDGWDYEQYF.

This clonotype was counted between two and nine times. The genes are TRBV12-3 or TRBV12-4 and TRBJ2-1, with 7 bases aligning to TRBD2. J was trimmed by 1 base and V by 0 bases; bases with no gene match: 9. This CDR3 region has 18 residues. The CDR3 loop is CASSLARGWGGSYNEQFF. The CDR3 coding sequence is TGTGCCAGCAGTTTAGCGCGGGGCTGGGGGGGTTCCTACAATGAGCAGTTCTTC.

This clonotype was recorded a few times. A single base separates this from a much larger clone, so it may be a read error. This CDR3 is missing its conserved last phenylalanine or tryptophan, likely due to a read error. The chain couples TRBV7-2 to TRBJ1-5; 7 bases fit TRBD1. Per germline, CDR1 SGHTA and CDR2 FQGNSA. The junction had 7 bases not matched to a gene; V was cut back by 10 bases and J by 4 bases. The CDR3 runs 13 residues. CDR3 bases: TGTGCCACCCAGGGGGAACCGAATCAGCCCCAGCATTCT. It is translated as CATQGEPNQPQHS.